These 27 T cell receptor beta chains were sequenced from one sample in a study of T cell responses to AZD1222 COVID-19 vaccine. Assay used: immunoSEQ multiplex PCR; TCRdb lists only in-frame clones, some missing. In the table there are roughly 130,000 clones, 87% of which are singletons. This specimen was peripheral blood, taken on day 0 of AZD1222 vaccination. Every receptor here comes from an adult in good health.

This chain uses TRBV19 with TRBJ1-5, with 9 bases that match TRBD1. Germline CDR1 LNHDA, CDR2 SQIVND (reference sequence). Trimming at V came to 6 bases and at J to 1 base, leaving 10 bases not matched to a gene. The CDR3 has 17 amino acids. The CDR3 DNA reads TGTGCCAGTAGCACTGTCATGGGACAGGGAAGCAATCAGCCCCAGCATTTT. Its translation is CASSTVMGQGSNQPQHF.

This clone was recorded a few times. The CDR3 sequence: CASSPGHVNQPQHF. In DNA, the CDR3 is TGTGCCAGCTCACCGGGACACGTCAATCAGCCCCAGCATTTT. The J gene is TRBJ1-5, the V gene TRBV18; possibly TRBD1 for D (6 bases). The germline gives CDR1 KGHSH, CDR2 LQKENI. With 3 bases removed from V and 3 bases from J, the gap between germline ends came to 9 bases. The CDR3 totals 14 residues.

The gene calls are TRBV6-1 and TRBJ1-2; D is possibly TRBD1 (5 bases). CDR3 length: 16 residues. V lost 2 bases and J lost 0, with 13 bases in between. Germline CDR1 reads MNHNS; CDR2 reads SASEGT. CDR3 coding DNA: TGTGCCAGCAGTGAAATCCCGCAGGGTTCTAACTATGGCTACACCTTC. This gives the protein CASSEIPQGSNYGYTF.

A single count supports this clone. The chain recombines TRBV4-3 with TRBJ2-3, with 8 nucleotides matching TRBD2. The germline V gene encodes CDR1 LGHNA and CDR2 YSLEER. This CDR3 is built from 16 residues. V was clipped by 0 bases and J by 3 bases; unmatched bases: 5. The CDR3 DNA is TGCGCCAGCAGCCAAGACCCCACTAGCGGAACAGATACGCAGTATTTT. Its translation is CASSQDPTSGTDTQYF.

This chain uses TRBV24-1 with TRBJ1-2, with a tentative D call TRBD1 (6 bases). The CDR3 is 13 residues long. V shed 3 bases and J shed 8 bases, with 12 bases lying between them. Germline values: CDR1 KGHDR, CDR2 SFDVKD. CDR3 sequence reads: CATSDPRTAGYTF. As DNA, the CDR3 is TGTGCCACCAGTGATCCCCGGACAGCGGGCTACACCTTC.

The J gene is TRBJ1-1, the V gene TRBV3-1 (or the pseudogene TRBV3-2), with no clear D. V lost 1 base to trimming and J lost 1 base, with 7 bases between them. This CDR3 contains 14 residues. Germline lookup yields CDR1 LGHDT and CDR2 YNNKEL (reference sequence). Here the CDR3 reads CASSQASANTEAFF. In DNA, the CDR3 is TGTGCCAGCAGCCAAGCCTCAGCGAACACTGAAGCTTTCTTT.

The chain carries TRBV24-1 and TRBJ1-2; the D gene is possibly TRBD1 (5 bases). Deletions cut 4 bases from V and 6 bases from J, with 17 bases between. The CDR3 is 15 amino acids. The germline V gene encodes CDR1 KGHDR and CDR2 SFDVKD. CDR3 protein: CATSDPRQFDNGYTF. The CDR3 coding sequence is TGTGCCACCAGTGACCCACGACAGTTCGACAATGGCTACACCTTC.

This clone was seen just once. The chain uses TRBV24-1 and TRBJ2-7; 9 positions agree with TRBD2. Germline CDR1 KGHDR, CDR2 SFDVKD. This CDR3 region has 16 residues. Trimming took 2 bases from V and 0 from J; bases not matched to a gene: 4. CDR3 loop: CATSDSLAGSSYEQYF. The CDR3 DNA sequence: TGTGCCACCAGTGATTCTCTAGCGGGGAGCTCCTACGAGCAGTACTTC.

The J gene is TRBJ1-6, the V gene TRBV21-1; the table's D call, TRBD1, has no DNA check behind it. TRBV21-1 represents a pseudogene. CDR3 length: 18 residues. CDR3: CASSKGTGCRSYNSPLHF. Written as DNA, the CDR3 is TGTGCCAGCAGCAAAGGGACAGGGTGTAGGTCCTATAATTCACCCCTCCACTTT.

The J gene is TRBJ2-7, the V gene TRBV27; possible D gene TRBD1, 6 bases. The V gene's germline CDR1 is MNHEY and CDR2 SMNVEV (reference sequence). The CDR3 has 17 amino acids. The V gene lost 5 bases and the J gene lost 3 bases, with 23 bases spanning the gap. As DNA, the CDR3 is TGTGCCAGCAGTCTCTTGTCCCGCCAGGGGTCGCTCTACGAGCAGTACTTC. Protein: CASSLLSRQGSLYEQYF.

This clone was seen once. The rearrangement links TRBV7-2 to TRBJ1-4; D is perhaps TRBD1 (5 bases). Germline V gives CDR1 SGHTA, CDR2 FQGNSA. V lost 4 bases and J 8 bases, leaving 17 bases between the germline ends. The CDR3 runs 15 residues. The CDR3 nucleotides are TGTGCCAGCAGCTGGGGACTAGGTTTTGGGGAAAAACTGTTTTTT. Translated: CASSWGLGFGEKLFF.

In nucleotides, the CDR3 is TGTGCCAGCAGCCCTGGGGTCATGGAGACCCAGTACTTC. Translating gives CASSPGVMETQYF. V is TRBV9 and J is TRBJ2-5; D not certain. The CDR3 sequence is 13 residues long. The germline V gene has CDR1 SGDLS and CDR2 YYNGEE. V was clipped by 4 bases and J by 5 bases, with 12 bases between them.

This clone was detected only a few times. V usage is TRBV19 and J usage is TRBJ2-1; D might be TRBD1 (6 bases). CDR3 length equals 14 residues. Trimming left V 5 bases short and J 10 bases short, with 18 bases between. Germline loops: CDR1 LNHDA, CDR2 SQIVND (reference sequence). CDR3 loop: CASSPQPGATEQFF. The CDR3 coding sequence is TGTGCCAGTAGTCCCCAGCCAGGGGCAACCGAGCAGTTCTTC.

The rearrangement joins TRBV6-5 to TRBJ2-7; D is ambiguous. Between the trimmed V and J ends, which lost 0 bases and 2 bases, there was a span of 11 bases. The CDR3 has 15 residues. Germline CDR1 is MNHEY and CDR2 is SVGAGI. The DNA of the CDR3 is TGTGCCAGCAGTTACTCGATCAACGGTGCCTACGAGCAGTACTTC. Translating it yields CASSYSINGAYEQYF.

The gene calls are TRBV18 and TRBJ2-1, with 9 bases lining up with TRBD1. The CDR3 has 12 residues. The V and J ends lost 8 bases and 14 bases, in that order; junction bases with no gene match: 10. CDR1 is KGHSH and CDR2 is LQKENI in the germline V gene. This CDR3 is CASTPGQGVKFF. For the CDR3, the DNA is TGTGCCAGCACCCCGGGACAGGGTGTAAAGTTCTTC. The full variable domain, in which reference TRBV18 and TRBJ2-1 provide the parts outside the CDR3, is NAGVMQNPRHLVRRRGQEARLRCSPMKGHSHVYWYRQLPEEGLKFMVYLQKENIIDESGMPKERFSAEFPKEGPSILRIQQVVRGDSAAYFCASTPGQGVKFFGPGTRLTVL.

This sequence joins TRBV7-9 and TRBJ2-5; D gene unclear. CDR3 length: 14 residues. Trimming removed 5 bases from V and 2 bases from J, with 12 bases in between. The germline gives CDR1 SEHNR, CDR2 FQNEAQ (reference sequence). CDR3 sequence reads: CASSPLDGQETQYF. The CDR3 coding sequence is TGTGCCAGCAGCCCCCTAGATGGTCAAGAGACCCAGTACTTC.

This clone was counted a single time. CDR3 amino acids: CASSIMTGYGNQPQHF. The CDR3 DNA sequence: TGTGCCAGTAGTATCATGACAGGGTACGGCAATCAGCCCCAGCATTTT. The chain is built from TRBV19 and TRBJ1-5; 7 bases fit TRBD1. Germline CDR1 LNHDA, CDR2 SQIVND (reference sequence). The V segment lost 3 bases and the J segment 2 bases; nucleotides outside the gene matches: 7. The CDR3 spans 16 residues.

V and J are TRBV7-9 and TRBJ1-6; perhaps TRBD1 as D (6 bases). Trimming left V 4 bases short and J 0 bases short, with 10 bases between. In germline, CDR1 is SEHNR, CDR2 FQNEAQ (reference sequence). The CDR3 is made up of 16 amino acids. The CDR3 here is CASSSGGSSYNSPLHF. The DNA of the CDR3 is TGTGCCAGCAGCTCCGGGGGCAGCTCCTATAATTCACCCCTCCACTTT. Variable domain in full (rest from reference TRBV7-9 and TRBJ1-6): DTGVSQNPRHKITKRGQNVTFRCDPISEHNRLYWYRQTLGQGPEFLTYFQNEAQLEKSRLLSDRFSAERPKGSFSTLEIQRTEQGDSAMYLCASSSGGSSYNSPLHFGNGTRLTVT.

The rearrangement links TRBV12-5 to TRBJ2-1; D gene uncertain. V lost 3 bases and J lost 5, with 2 bases in between. CDR1 LGHNT and CDR2 FRNRAP come from the germline V gene. The CDR3 has 11 residues. CDR3 amino acids: CASGFNNEQFF. CDR3 bases: TGTGCTAGTGGTTTTAACAATGAGCAGTTCTTC.

The chain is built from TRBV29-1 and TRBJ1-5; TRBD1 matches 7 bases. The junction had 7 bases not matched to a gene; V was cut back by 7 bases and J by 7 bases. Germline CDR1 and CDR2: SQVTM and ANQGSEA. This CDR3 is 12 amino acids long. CDR3 DNA: TGCAGCGCCCTGACAGGGAACCAGCCCCAGCATTTT. Protein product: CSALTGNQPQHF.

In regard to this clone: Other DNA sequences of this sample code for an identical CDR3. This chain connects TRBV4-2 to TRBJ1-6; D call uncertain. CDR3 size: 17 residues. Germline lookup yields CDR1 LGHNA and CDR2 YNFKEQ. The V and J ends lost 0 bases and 0 bases respectively, with 9 bases between them. CDR3 loop: CASSQESRSSYNSPLHF. The DNA of the CDR3 is TGTGCCAGCAGCCAAGAATCCAGGAGCTCCTATAATTCACCCCTCCACTTT.

V usage is TRBV5-1 and J usage is TRBJ2-2; D is unresolved. CDR1 is SGHRS and CDR2 is YFSETQ in the germline V gene. This CDR3 comprises 15 residues. V dropped 0 bases and J dropped 0 bases, with 6 bases sitting between them. The DNA for the CDR3 is TGCGCCAGCAGCTTGGCCACAACGAACACCGGGGAGCTGTTTTTT. Translation gives CASSLATTNTGELFF.

The chain joins TRBV6-5 to TRBJ1-3; 9 bases agree with TRBD1. V gave up 5 bases and J gave up 4 bases; unmatched junction bases: 6. This CDR3 is built from 15 residues. Germline lookup yields CDR1 MNHEY and CDR2 SVGAGI. CDR3 loop: CASSKTGGAGNTIYF. CDR3 nucleotides: TGTGCCAGCAGTAAAACAGGGGGCGCCGGAAACACCATATATTTT.

The genes are TRBV25-1 and TRBJ2-7; TRBD1 matches 7 bases. J was trimmed by 4 bases and V by 7 bases; bases with no gene match: 13. CDR3 length: 15 residues. The V gene's germline CDR1 is MGHDK and CDR2 SYGVNS. CDR3 amino acids: CASTPRGQRSYEQYF. The CDR3 nucleotides are TGTGCCAGCACCCCCCGGGGACAGCGATCATACGAGCAGTACTTC.

The chain recombines TRBV6-2 or TRBV6-3 with TRBJ1-1; TRBD1 matches at 9 bases. The length of the CDR3 is 18 residues. Germline CDR1 MNHEY, CDR2 SVGEGT. V shed 6 bases and J 0 bases; nucleotides not matched to a gene: 14. CDR3 bases: TGTGCCAGCAGCTCCAGGGTGGACAGGGGCCATTTGAACACTGAAGCTTTCTTT. Translated: CASSSRVDRGHLNTEAFF.

This sequence joins TRBV5-4 and TRBJ2-3, with 9 bases identical to TRBD2. Per the germline V gene, CDR1 is SGHNT and CDR2 is YYREEE (reference sequence). The CDR3 runs to 15 residues. V gave up 3 bases and J gave up 5 bases; unmatched junction bases: 7. CDR3 nucleotide sequence: TGTGCCAGCAGCTCCCCTGCGGGGGGGCAAGATACGCAGTATTTT. Translating gives CASSSPAGGQDTQYF.

The rearrangement uses TRBV3-1 (or the pseudogene TRBV3-2) and TRBJ1-5; a weak D match, TRBD1 (5 bases). Germline V gives CDR1 LGHDT, CDR2 YNNKEL (reference sequence). This CDR3 has 17 amino acids. Deletions cut 7 bases from V and 2 bases from J, with 21 bases between. In DNA, the CDR3 is TGTGCCAGCACTCCCCCCAATATAGACAGATGCAATCAGCCCCAGCATTTT. It specifies CASTPPNIDRCNQPQHF.